Following are 20 T cell receptor beta chains from one sample sequenced in a study of cytomegalovirus exposure and HLA in healthy donors. It was with 60 Vbeta and 13 Jbeta primers that the PCR ran. Libraries were prepared by immunoSEQ multiplex PCR; TCRdb keeps only in-frame clonotypes and omits some of them. The sample yields over 150,000 clones, about four fifths seen once. Sequencing was carried out using PBMCs. These receptors were obtained from a girl between 10 and 17 years old in good health and CMV-seropositive.

The V and J genes are TRBV19 and TRBJ1-5, with D unresolved. In germline, CDR1 is LNHDA, CDR2 SQIVND (reference sequence). Trimming cost V 3 bases and J 0 bases, with 6 bases left between them. CDR3 length equals 14 residues. The CDR3 is CASSILGSNQPQHF. DNA of the CDR3: TGTGCCAGTAGTATTCTAGGTAGCAATCAGCCCCAGCATTTT.

The V call is TRBV7-9, the J call TRBJ1-2, with TRBD1 matching over 8 bases. V shed 0 bases, J shed 0 bases, and the junction held 0 bases outside the gene matches. The CDR3 loop spans 15 amino acids. Germline assignment: CDR1 SEHNR and CDR2 FQNEAQ (reference sequence). Here the CDR3 DNA reads TGTGCCAGCAGCTTAGCGGGACAGGCTAACTATGGCTACACCTTC. It encodes CASSLAGQANYGYTF.

The chain's CDR3 is CASSISSYNSPLHF. The CDR3 bases are TGTGCCAGTAGTATTAGCTCCTATAATTCACCCCTCCACTTT. The J gene is TRBJ1-6, the V gene TRBV19; D uncertain. Germline V gene lookup returns CDR1 LNHDA and CDR2 SQIVND (reference sequence). V was trimmed by 3 bases and J by 0 bases, leaving 3 bases between them. There are 14 residues in the CDR3. The full variable domain, with the rest looked up from reference TRBV19 and TRBJ1-6, is DGGITQSPKYLFRKEGQNVTLSCEQNLNHDAMYWYRQDPGQGLRLIYYSQIVNDFQKGDIAEGYSVSREKKESFPLTVTSAQKNPTAFYLCASSISSYNSPLHFGNGTRLTVT.

The chain has TRBV11-2 and TRBJ2-7, with 11 bases lining up with TRBD1. The J segment lost 5 bases and the V segment lost 5 bases, leaving 11 bases of the junction unmatched. The CDR3 extends over 16 amino acids. Germline-derived CDR1 and CDR2 are SGHAT and FQNNGV. Here the CDR3 DNA reads TGTGCCAGCAGCAACCGCCGGGACAGGGGGTTTGACGAGCAGTACTTC. The encoded protein is CASSNRRDRGFDEQYF.

The chain carries TRBV19 and TRBJ1-5, with 9 nucleotides matching TRBD1. The V gene end was trimmed by 4 bases and the J gene end by 1 base; junction bases not matched to a gene: 5. The CDR3 is 16 amino acids. CDR1 and CDR2 (germline): LNHDA, SQIVND (reference sequence). The CDR3 nucleotides read TGTGCCAGTAGTACCGGGACAGGGAGGAGCAATCAGCCCCAGCATTTT. Its translation is CASSTGTGRSNQPQHF.

The chain links TRBV15 to TRBJ1-4, with D perhaps matching TRBD1 (5 bases). Deletions cut 1 base from V and 0 bases from J, with 21 bases between. The CDR3 has 20 residues. CDR1 and CDR2 (germline): LNHNV, YYDKDF (reference sequence). CDR3 sequence: CATSRGPGIWGLATNEKLFF. The CDR3 DNA follows: TGTGCCACCAGCAGAGGGCCTGGGATTTGGGGCCTCGCAACTAATGAAAAACTGTTTTTT.

This chain joins TRBV4-1 and TRBJ1-2; maybe TRBD1 (5 bases). V gave up 3 bases and J gave up 8 bases, with 19 bases separating them. The CDR3 loop spans 15 amino acids. The germline V gene encodes CDR1 MGHRA and CDR2 YSYEKL. CDR3 in amino acids: CASSQWQGGRGGYTF. The CDR3 nucleotides read TGCGCCAGCAGCCAGTGGCAGGGTGGAAGGGGCGGCTACACCTTC.

The chain links TRBV6-5 to TRBJ1-1; a possible D gene is TRBD1 (5 bases). V gave up 6 bases and J gave up 1 base, with 15 bases separating them. In germline, CDR1 is MNHEY, CDR2 SVGAGI. CDR3 length: 15 residues. The CDR3 DNA sequence: TGTGCCAGCAGCCCATGGGGGGGAAGGAACACTGAAGCTTTCTTT. It codes for CASSPWGGRNTEAFF.

The CDR3 loop reads CASSGGTNTEAFF. The CDR3 DNA reads as TGTGCCAGCTCAGGGGGCACGAACACTGAAGCTTTCTTT. This chain uses TRBV18 with TRBJ1-1; possibly TRBD1 for D (6 bases). CDR3 length: 13 residues. CDR1 is KGHSH, CDR2 LQKENI, per germline. V was pared by 5 bases and J by 1 base, with 8 bases between.

The table lists this clone with a few counts. Written as DNA, the CDR3 is TGTGCCAGGGTAACCCCCCGGACCAGGGGGCAGGGGACTGAAGCTTTCTTT. It translates to CARVTPRTRGQGTEAFF. This chain uses TRBV2 with TRBJ1-1; 8 bases map to TRBD1. V was pared by 9 bases and J by 5 bases, with 20 bases of the junction left unmatched. This CDR3 is 17 amino acids long. The germline gives CDR1 SNHLY, CDR2 FYNNEI.

The chain combines TRBV11-2 with TRBJ1-5; TRBD1 matches at 9 bases. V shed 5 bases, J shed 9 bases, and the junction held 14 bases outside the gene matches. CDR1 and CDR2 (germline): SGHAT, FQNNGV. The CDR3 is 16 amino acids. CDR3 protein: CASSSVEDRGKGPQHF. As DNA, the CDR3 is TGTGCCAGCAGCAGCGTTGAGGACAGGGGAAAGGGGCCCCAGCATTTT.

The V call is TRBV10-1, the J call TRBJ2-2; D gene uncertain. Trimming removed 6 bases at V and 0 bases at J, with 5 bases between. The V gene's germline CDR1 is WNHNN and CDR2 SYGVQD (reference sequence). CDR3 size: 13 residues. In nucleotides, the CDR3 is TGCGCCAGCAGGTTCTCGAACACCGGGGAGCTGTTTTTT. This codes for CASRFSNTGELFF.

This sequence joins TRBV2 and TRBJ2-1; the match to TRBD2 covers 9 bases. The CDR3 contains 14 residues. V shed 3 bases, J shed 5 bases, and the junction held 2 bases outside the gene matches. The V gene's germline CDR1 is SNHLY and CDR2 FYNNEI. The CDR3 DNA reads as TGTGCCAGCAGTGAGTGGACTAGCGACAATGAGCAGTTCTTC. This sequence encodes CASSEWTSDNEQFF.

Remarks on this clone: The final CDR3 position lacks the conserved phenylalanine or tryptophan, pointing to a likely read error. The V and J genes are TRBV5-6 and TRBJ2-2; D gene ambiguous. V lost 0 bases and J 4 bases, leaving 19 bases between the germline ends. The CDR3 consists of 18 residues. Per the germline V gene, CDR1 is SGHDT and CDR2 is YYEEEE. This CDR3 is CASSLGLGRQGITGELFL. The CDR3 DNA reads TGTGCCAGCAGCTTGGGCCTTGGCAGGCAAGGGATCACCGGGGAGCTGTTTCTT.

The gene calls are TRBV6-6 and TRBJ1-2; 11 bases map to TRBD1. In germline, CDR1 is MNHNY, CDR2 SVGAGI (reference sequence). The CDR3 contains 15 residues. Losses at the gene ends were 5 bases for V and 8 bases for J; bases not matched to a gene: 10. The CDR3 coding sequence is TGTGCCAGCAGTCCCCGGACAGGGGGCACCTTAGGCTACACCTTC. Protein product: CASSPRTGGTLGYTF.

This chain connects TRBV27 to TRBJ2-5, with 7 nucleotides matching TRBD2. The CDR3 spans 14 residues. With 7 bases clipped from V and 5 bases from J, the junction kept 10 bases outside the gene matches. Germline V gene lookup returns CDR1 MNHEY and CDR2 SMNVEV (reference sequence). DNA for the CDR3: TGTGCCAGCACGGCTAGCGGCCTAGGGGAGACCCAGTACTTC. Translating it yields CASTASGLGETQYF.

The V gene is TRBV9, the J gene TRBJ1-1, with a weak D call TRBD1 (5 bases). CDR1 and CDR2 (germline): SGDLS, YYNGEE. Trimming left V 3 bases short and J 7 bases short, with 22 bases between. This CDR3 spans 16 amino acids. CDR3 sequence: CASSARGWGLGVEAFF. The CDR3 nucleotides read TGTGCCAGCAGCGCAAGGGGATGGGGCCTCGGCGTTGAAGCTTTCTTT.

This chain joins TRBV4-1 and TRBJ2-1; D is perhaps TRBD2 (5 bases). The CDR3 is made up of 16 amino acids. Germline values: CDR1 MGHRA, CDR2 YSYEKL. Trimming removed 0 bases from V and 3 bases from J, with 12 bases in between. CDR3 residues: CASSQDRGSVYNEQFF. As DNA, the CDR3 is TGCGCCAGCAGCCAAGATCGGGGTAGCGTCTACAATGAGCAGTTCTTC.

This clone has a handful of counts. The gene calls are TRBV7-3 and TRBJ2-1; 10 positions match TRBD1. CDR3 length equals 15 residues. The ends lost 4 bases at V and 8 bases at J; junction bases unmatched: 8. The germline V gene encodes CDR1 SGHTA and CDR2 FQGTGA. CDR3 loop: CASSSTLDRGDEQFF. The DNA of the CDR3 is TGTGCCAGCAGCTCAACCTTGGACAGGGGGGATGAGCAGTTCTTC.

There are a few counts of this clone. The CDR3 is CASSERSGEKLFF. The DNA for the CDR3 is TGTGCCAGCAGTGAGAGGTCGGGTGAAAAACTGTTTTTT. The chain joins TRBV2 to TRBJ1-4, with D uncertain. The CDR3 consists of 13 residues. The V gene lost 3 bases and the J gene lost 7 bases, with 9 bases spanning the gap. Germline CDR1 SNHLY, CDR2 FYNNEI.